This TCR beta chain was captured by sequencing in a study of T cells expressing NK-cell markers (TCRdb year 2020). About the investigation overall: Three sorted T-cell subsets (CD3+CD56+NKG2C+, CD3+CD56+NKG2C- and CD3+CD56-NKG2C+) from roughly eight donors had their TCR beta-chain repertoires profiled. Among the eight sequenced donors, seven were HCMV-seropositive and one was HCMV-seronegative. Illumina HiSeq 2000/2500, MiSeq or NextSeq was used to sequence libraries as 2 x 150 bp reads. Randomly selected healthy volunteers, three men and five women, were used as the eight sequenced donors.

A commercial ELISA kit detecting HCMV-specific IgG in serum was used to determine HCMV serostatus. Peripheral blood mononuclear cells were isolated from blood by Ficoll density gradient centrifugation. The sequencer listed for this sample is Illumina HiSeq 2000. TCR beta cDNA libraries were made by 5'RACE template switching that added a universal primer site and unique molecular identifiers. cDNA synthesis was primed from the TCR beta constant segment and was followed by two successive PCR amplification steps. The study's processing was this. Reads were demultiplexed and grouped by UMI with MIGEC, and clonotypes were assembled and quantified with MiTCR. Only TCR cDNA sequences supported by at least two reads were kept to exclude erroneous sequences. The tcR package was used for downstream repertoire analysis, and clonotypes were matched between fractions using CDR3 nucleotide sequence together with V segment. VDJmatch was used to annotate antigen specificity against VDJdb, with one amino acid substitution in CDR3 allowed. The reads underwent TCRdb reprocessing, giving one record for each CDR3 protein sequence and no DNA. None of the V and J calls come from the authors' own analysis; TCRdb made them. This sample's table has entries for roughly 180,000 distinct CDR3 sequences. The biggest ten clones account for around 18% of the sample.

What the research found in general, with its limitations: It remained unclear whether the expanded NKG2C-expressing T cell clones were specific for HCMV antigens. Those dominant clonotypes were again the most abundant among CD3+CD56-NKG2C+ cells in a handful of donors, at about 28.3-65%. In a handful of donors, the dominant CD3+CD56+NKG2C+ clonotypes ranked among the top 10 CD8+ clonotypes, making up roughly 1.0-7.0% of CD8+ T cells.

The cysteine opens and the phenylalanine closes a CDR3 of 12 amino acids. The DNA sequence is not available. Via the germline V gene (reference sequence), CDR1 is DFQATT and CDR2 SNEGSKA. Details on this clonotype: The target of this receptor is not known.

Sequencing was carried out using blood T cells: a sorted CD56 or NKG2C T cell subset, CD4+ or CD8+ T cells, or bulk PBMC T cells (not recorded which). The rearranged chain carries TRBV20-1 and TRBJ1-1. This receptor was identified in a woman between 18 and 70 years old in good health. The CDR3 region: CSAETVNTEAFF.